This T cell receptor beta chain was profiled in a study of blood T cell repertoires in COVID-19. Turning to the study itself: COVID-19 samples, acute and convalescent, were from the United States, Italy and Spain.

The V end was cut by 3 bases, the J end by 5 bases, with 14 bases between. The CDR3 has 14 amino acids. Germline CDR1 reads SEHNR; CDR2 reads FQNEAQ (reference sequence). Participants, 18 to 89 years old, spanned approximately 25 US areas. Participants had their cohort set by participant-reported clinical history. This clone was seen only once. Per the original methods: Estimates of nucleated cell counts were drawn from the amplification of reference gene primers. Measured with immunoSEQ multiplex PCR; TCRdb has only the in-frame clones, and not every one. V and J calls and clone size are as listed in that table; D and trimming were resolved from the DNA. Of around 200,000 clones listed, about 84% are singletons.

The sample consisted of PBMCs or T cells enriched from blood (not recorded which). The rearrangement uses TRBV7-9 and TRBJ2-7; a possible D gene is TRBD1 (6 bases). The TCR was taken from a man aged 35-49 years with acute COVID-19. This chain's CDR3 is CASSFTQGSDEQYF. In DNA, the CDR3 is TGTGCCAGCAGCTTCACACAGGGTTCCGACGAGCAGTACTTC.